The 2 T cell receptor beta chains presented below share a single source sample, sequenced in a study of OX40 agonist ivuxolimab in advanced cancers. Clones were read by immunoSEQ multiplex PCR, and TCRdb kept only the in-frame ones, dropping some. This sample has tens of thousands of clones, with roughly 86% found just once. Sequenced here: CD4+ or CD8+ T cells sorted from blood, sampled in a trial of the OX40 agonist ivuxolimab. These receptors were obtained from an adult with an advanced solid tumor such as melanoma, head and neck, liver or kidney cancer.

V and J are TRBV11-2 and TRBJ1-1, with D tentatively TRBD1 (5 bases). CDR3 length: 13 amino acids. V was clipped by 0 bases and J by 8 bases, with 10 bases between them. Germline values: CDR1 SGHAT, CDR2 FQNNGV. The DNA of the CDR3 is TGTGCCAGCAGCTTAGAGAGGGGTCGGGAAGCTTTCTTT. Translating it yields CASSLERGREAFF. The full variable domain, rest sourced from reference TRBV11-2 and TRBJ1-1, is EAGVAQSPRYKIIEKRQSVAFWCNPISGHATLYWYQQILGQGPKLLIQFQNNGVVDDSQLPKDRFSAERLKGVDSTLKIQPAKLEDSAVYLCASSLERGREAFFGQGTRLTVV.

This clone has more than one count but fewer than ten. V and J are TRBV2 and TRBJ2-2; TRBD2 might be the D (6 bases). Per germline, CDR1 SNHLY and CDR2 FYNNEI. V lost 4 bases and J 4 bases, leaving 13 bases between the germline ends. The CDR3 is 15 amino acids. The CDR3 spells CASSAGLGGTGELFF. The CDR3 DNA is TGTGCCAGCAGTGCAGGGTTGGGGGGCACCGGGGAGCTGTTTTTT.